What follows are 27 T cell receptor beta chains derived from one specimen sequenced in a study of cytomegalovirus exposure and HLA in healthy donors. The PCR used 60 Vbeta and 13 Jbeta primers. The repertoire was sequenced with immunoSEQ multiplex PCR; TCRdb's copy has only in-frame clones and lacks some. The sample records about 110,000 clones, 74% being singletons. Sample: PBMCs. These receptors all stem from a man aged 50-60 years in good health and CMV-seropositive.

The chain joins TRBV4-1 to TRBJ1-5; no clear D. CDR1 MGHRA and CDR2 YSYEKL come from the germline V gene. The V end lost 4 bases, the J end lost 4 bases, and 17 bases lay between the germline ends. The CDR3 length is 16 residues. CDR3 loop: CASSPAREYKNQPQHF. CDR3 coding DNA: TGCGCCAGCAGCCCCGCTCGGGAATACAAGAATCAGCCCCAGCATTTT.

This clone was recorded a few times. The V call is TRBV6-1, the J call TRBJ1-5; D call uncertain. The ends were cut back, 0 bases at V and 7 bases at J, with 7 bases in the middle. The CDR3 totals 13 residues. CDR1 is MNHNS and CDR2 is SASEGT in the germline V gene. DNA of the CDR3: TGTGCCAGCAGTGAAGCGCTGGCACAGCCCCAGCATTTT. Protein product: CASSEALAQPQHF.

This rearrangement joins TRBV27 to TRBJ1-1, with a weak D call TRBD1 (6 bases). CDR1 is MNHEY and CDR2 is SMNVEV in the germline V gene (reference sequence). The CDR3 sequence is 16 residues long. V was pared by 2 bases and J by 4 bases, with 17 bases between. The CDR3, as DNA: TGTGCCAGCAGTTTACATCGGCAGGGGATGAGCACTGAAGCTTTCTTT. It encodes CASSLHRQGMSTEAFF.

The chain couples TRBV30 to TRBJ2-7; D may be TRBD2 (6 bases). Germline CDR1 and CDR2: GTSNPN and SVGIG (reference sequence). The CDR3 runs to 17 residues. V lost 2 bases to trimming and J lost 2 bases, with 22 bases between them. DNA of the CDR3: TGTGCCTGGAGTTCGCCGGGTCCGGGACTGCCGACCTACGAGCAGTACTTC. The encoded protein is CAWSSPGPGLPTYEQYF. The full variable domain, rest sourced from reference TRBV30 and TRBJ2-7, is SQTIHQWPATLVQPVGSPLSLECTVEGTSNPNLYWYRQAAGRGLQLLFYSVGIGQISSEVPQNLSASRPQDRQFILSSKKLLLSDSGFYLCAWSSPGPGLPTYEQYFGPGTRLTVT.

The chain employs TRBV6-5 and TRBJ2-2; the match to TRBD2 covers 8 bases. The ends lost 4 bases at V and 5 bases at J; junction bases unmatched: 6. Per germline, CDR1 MNHEY and CDR2 SVGAGI. This CDR3 has 15 amino acids. The CDR3: CASSSRLARTGELFF. CDR3 sequence (DNA): TGTGCCAGCAGTTCTAGACTAGCGAGGACCGGGGAGCTGTTTTTT.

Only one count was recorded for this clone. This chain links TRBV12-5 with TRBJ2-5; possible D gene TRBD2, 5 bases. Germline CDR1 is LGHNT and CDR2 is FRNRAP. V lost 6 bases and J lost 4, with 12 bases in between. This CDR3 has 13 residues. The CDR3 loop reads CASGPEERETQYF. The CDR3 DNA follows: TGTGCTAGTGGGCCGGAGGAGAGAGAGACCCAGTACTTC.

This chain uses TRBV7-9 with TRBJ1-6, with 7 positions matching TRBD1. The CDR3 runs 16 residues. Trimming at V came to 5 bases and at J to 6 bases, leaving 10 bases not matched to a gene. CDR1 SEHNR and CDR2 FQNEAQ come from the germline V gene (reference sequence). DNA of the CDR3: TGTGCCAGCAGCCAAACAGGGGCGAGGGGTAATTCACCCCTCCACTTT. Translating gives CASSQTGARGNSPLHF.

The chain has TRBV6-5 and TRBJ1-5, with 8 positions matching TRBD1. The CDR3 length is 14 residues. Germline CDR1 reads MNHEY; CDR2 reads SVGAGI. J was trimmed by 11 bases and V by 2 bases; bases with no gene match: 8. In DNA form, the CDR3 reads TGTGCCAGCAGTTACAGACAGGGGAGTCGGACCCAGCATTTT. Its protein is CASSYRQGSRTQHF.

The rearrangement joins TRBV19 to TRBJ1-3; perhaps TRBD1 as D (5 bases). Germline CDR1 and CDR2: LNHDA and SQIVND (reference sequence). V was shortened by 3 bases and J by 0 bases, with 9 bases between the two germline ends. This CDR3 has 15 residues. The CDR3 is CASSIQGFSGNTIYF. DNA of the CDR3: TGTGCCAGTAGTATTCAGGGCTTCTCTGGAAACACCATATATTTT.

This clone was observed once. The rearrangement uses TRBV5-1 and TRBJ1-3, with a possible D match to TRBD1 (5 bases). CDR1 is SGHRS and CDR2 is YFSETQ in the germline V gene. V shed 4 bases and J shed 0 bases, with 11 bases lying between them. The CDR3 consists of 15 residues. The CDR3 nucleotides read TGCGCCAGCAGCCGCGGGGCGGCCTCTGGAAACACCATATATTTT. It encodes CASSRGAASGNTIYF.

The V gene is TRBV10-3, the J gene TRBJ1-2, with a weak D call TRBD1 (5 bases). V dropped 6 bases and J dropped 8 bases, with 16 bases sitting between them. Per germline, CDR1 ENHRY and CDR2 SYGVKD. The CDR3 runs to 13 residues. CDR3 bases: TGTGCCATCAGCCCGGGACTGGAGGAAGGCTACACCTTC. As protein: CAISPGLEEGYTF.

This sequence joins TRBV19 and TRBJ1-1; maybe TRBD1 (5 bases). V was cut by 1 base and J by 1 base, with 13 bases left in between. Germline V gene data show CDR1 as LNHDA and CDR2 as SQIVND (reference sequence). The CDR3 covers 16 residues. This chain's CDR3 is CASSIAGREGNTEAFF. CDR3 bases: TGTGCCAGTAGTATAGCGGGCAGGGAAGGGAACACTGAAGCTTTCTTT. Looking up the rest from reference TRBV19 and TRBJ1-1 gives the full variable domain: DGGITQSPKYLFRKEGQNVTLSCEQNLNHDAMYWYRQDPGQGLRLIYYSQIVNDFQKGDIAEGYSVSREKKESFPLTVTSAQKNPTAFYLCASSIAGREGNTEAFFGQGTRLTVV.

This chain uses TRBV5-1 with TRBJ2-3; 8 positions agree with TRBD2. The germline V gene has CDR1 SGHRS and CDR2 YFSETQ. The length of the CDR3 is 15 residues. The J segment lost 5 bases and the V segment lost 4 bases, leaving 9 bases of the junction unmatched. CDR3 bases: TGCGCCAGCAGCCCCTCGCCGGGGGGGCGAGATACGCAGTATTTT. Protein sequence: CASSPSPGGRDTQYF.

The sample holds a few counts of this clone. The J gene is TRBJ2-7, the V gene TRBV20-1, with D tentatively TRBD1 (6 bases). The ends were cut back, 4 bases at V and 3 bases at J, with 7 bases in the middle. This CDR3 comprises 11 residues. CDR1 is DFQATT, CDR2 SNEGSKA, per germline (reference sequence). CDR3 bases: TGCAGTGCTATCAGGGGCTACGAGCAGTACTTC. Residues: CSAIRGYEQYF.

This clone has only a few counts. The chain combines TRBV6-1 with TRBJ1-6, with D maybe TRBD1 (5 bases). V lost 2 bases to trimming and J lost 8 bases, with 19 bases between them. CDR3 length: 17 residues. Germline CDR1 and CDR2: MNHNS and SASEGT. DNA for the CDR3: TGTGCCAGCAGTGAATTCGGAACAGGCGGGAGCCATTCACCCCTCCACTTT. Translated: CASSEFGTGGSHSPLHF.

Comment on this clone: The final CDR3 position lacks the conserved phenylalanine or tryptophan, pointing to a likely read error. The chain links TRBV28 to TRBJ1-2, with a possible D match to TRBD1 (5 bases). Germline CDR1 MDHEN, CDR2 SYDVKM. With 7 bases removed from V and 7 bases from J, the gap between germline ends came to 22 bases. The CDR3 is made up of 15 amino acids. The CDR3 region has the DNA TGTGCCAGCAAAAAGACAGAAAACACCTTTGGTGGCTACACCCTC. Its protein product is CASKKTENTFGGYTL.

Points on this clone: One end of the junction is discordant with germline, which a read error may explain. V and J are TRBV6-1 and TRBJ2-6, with D possibly being TRBD1 (5 bases). Germline CDR1 reads MNHNS; CDR2 reads SASEGT. The CDR3 length is 14 residues. The CDR3 here is CASSEVGGANGLTF. Written as DNA, the CDR3 is TGTGCCAGCAGTGAAGTGGGTGGGGCCAACGGCCTGACTTTC.

The J gene is TRBJ1-2, the V gene TRBV19, with a weak D call TRBD1 (6 bases). The CDR3 spans 14 residues. CDR1 and CDR2 (germline): LNHDA, SQIVND (reference sequence). Deletions cut 7 bases from V and 4 bases from J, with 16 bases between. Here the CDR3 DNA reads TGTGCCAGTACTATTCCAGGGGAAGGCTATGGCTACACCTTC. Residues: CASTIPGEGYGYTF.

V usage is TRBV4-1 and J usage is TRBJ1-2; 7 bases line up with TRBD1. V shed 1 base and J 2 bases; nucleotides not matched to a gene: 4. The CDR3 sequence is 15 residues long. Germline V gene data show CDR1 as MGHRA and CDR2 as YSYEKL. The CDR3, as DNA: TGCGCCAGCAGCCAAGGGGACAGCCTCAACTATGGCTACACCTTC. Protein: CASSQGDSLNYGYTF.

This sequence joins TRBV2 and TRBJ2-2, with 8 bases matching TRBD1. V lost 6 bases to trimming and J lost 2 bases; unmatched junction nucleotides: 11. Germline assignment: CDR1 SNHLY and CDR2 FYNNEI. The CDR3 is made up of 17 amino acids. CDR3 loop: CASSRISGQANTGELFF. CDR3 DNA sequence: TGTGCCAGCAGCCGTATATCGGGACAGGCTAACACCGGGGAGCTGTTTTTT.

This chain joins TRBV19 and TRBJ1-5; 8 positions match TRBD1. The ends lost 3 bases at V and 5 bases at J; junction bases unmatched: 9. The germline gives CDR1 LNHDA, CDR2 SQIVND (reference sequence). The CDR3 sequence is 16 residues long. CDR3 protein: CASSIGVRGLDQPQHF. The CDR3 DNA reads TGTGCCAGTAGTATTGGAGTCAGGGGGCTCGATCAGCCCCAGCATTTT. Full variable domain (remainder filled in from reference TRBV19 and TRBJ1-5): DGGITQSPKYLFRKEGQNVTLSCEQNLNHDAMYWYRQDPGQGLRLIYYSQIVNDFQKGDIAEGYSVSREKKESFPLTVTSAQKNPTAFYLCASSIGVRGLDQPQHFGDGTRLSIL.

The V gene is TRBV5-4, the J gene TRBJ1-5; 8 positions agree with TRBD1. Germline CDR1 is SGHNT and CDR2 is YYREEE (reference sequence). V lost 4 bases, J lost 3 bases, and 3 bases stayed unmatched. The CDR3 is made up of 14 amino acids. The CDR3 DNA reads TGTGCCAGCAGCCGGACAGGGCTCAATCAGCCCCAGCATTTT. Its protein product is CASSRTGLNQPQHF. The full variable domain, completed using reference TRBV5-4 and TRBJ1-5, is ETGVTQSPTHLIKTRGQQVTLRCSSQSGHNTVSWYQQALGQGPQFIFQYYREEENGRGNFPPRFSGLQFPNYSSELNVNALELDDSALYLCASSRTGLNQPQHFGDGTRLSIL.

The chain is built from TRBV7-2 and TRBJ2-7, with 8 bases identical to TRBD1. The CDR3 is 15 amino acids. Germline V gives CDR1 SGHTA, CDR2 FQGNSA. The J segment lost 5 bases and the V segment lost 5 bases, leaving 11 bases of the junction unmatched. The CDR3 sequence is CASSQQYGQGHEQYF. The CDR3 coding sequence is TGTGCCAGCAGCCAACAATATGGACAGGGACACGAGCAGTACTTC.

This clone occurred once. At one end the junction does not follow the germline gene, possibly because of a read error. The chain carries TRBV18 and TRBJ2-1; possible D gene TRBD2, 5 bases. Germline assignment: CDR1 KGHSH and CDR2 LQKENI. CDR3 length: 14 residues. This CDR3 reads CASSTTSSYDEQFF. The CDR3 bases are TGTGCCAGCTCTACCACGTCTAGCTACGATGAGCAGTTCTTC.

This chain uses TRBV5-1 with TRBJ1-2; 8 bases align to TRBD1. The ends lost 4 bases at V and 8 bases at J; junction bases unmatched: 13. CDR3 size: 15 residues. The germline V gene has CDR1 SGHRS and CDR2 YFSETQ. The CDR3 DNA is TGCGCCAGCAGCGAATCCGGGACAGGCCCCTCCGGCTACACCTTC. Protein: CASSESGTGPSGYTF.

J is TRBJ2-5 and V is TRBV6-5; weak D call: TRBD1 (5 bases). Between the trimmed V and J ends, which lost 2 bases and 5 bases, there was a span of 15 bases. Per the germline V gene, CDR1 is MNHEY and CDR2 is SVGAGI. This CDR3 comprises 15 residues. The CDR3 DNA sequence: TGTGCCAGCAGTTACCGTGCCAGGGTGGGCGAGACCCAGTACTTC. Protein: CASSYRARVGETQYF.

This chain joins TRBV2 and TRBJ2-5; 10 nucleotides agree with TRBD2. V was clipped by 7 bases and J by 1 base; unmatched bases: 6. Per germline, CDR1 SNHLY and CDR2 FYNNEI. The CDR3 sequence is 15 residues long. The CDR3 reads CASNLAGGSQETQYF. CDR3 nucleotide sequence: TGTGCCAGCAACTTAGCGGGAGGAAGCCAAGAGACCCAGTACTTC.